Here is one T cell receptor beta chain with its context. Its antigen is still unknown. It was with 60 Vbeta and 13 Jbeta primers that the PCR ran. Using immunoSEQ multiplex PCR, the repertoire was profiled, and TCRdb retains in-frame clones only, with some absent. The sample lists about 160,000 clones, over 60% occurring once. These data originate in a study of cytomegalovirus exposure and HLA in healthy donors. Study overall: HLA-typed donors were the source of 83 million or so unique TCRs held in an early data release.

Trimming took 4 bases from V and 6 from J; bases not matched to a gene: 13. The CDR3 covers 16 residues. Germline CDR1 reads MGHRA; CDR2 reads YSYEKL. Study-level results: Per a prior analysis, the majority of TCR beta V segments were productive roughly 90% or roughly 30% of the time. A later analysis found most CMV-associated TCR beta chains apparently HLA-restricted.

The TCR originated in a woman aged 35 to 49 in good health and CMV-seronegative. The rearrangement links TRBV4-1 to TRBJ1-2, with 8 bases aligning to TRBD1. Sequenced input: PBMCs. The CDR3, as DNA: TGCGCCAGCAGCCCTGAACCGGGACAGGCCAGGGATGGCTACACCTTC. This codes for CASSPEPGQARDGYTF.